Below are 5 T cell receptor beta chains sequenced from a single sample in a study of blood T cell repertoires in COVID-19. The repertoire was sequenced with immunoSEQ multiplex PCR; TCRdb's copy has only in-frame clones and lacks some. The sample holds about 190,000 clones, roughly 79% seen once. The sample taken for sequencing was peripheral blood. These receptors were obtained from a man aged 55 to 69 with active or convalescent COVID-19.

This clone has only a few counts. The gene calls are TRBV27 and TRBJ1-1, with D possibly TRBD1 on 6 matching bases. The CDR3 is made up of 14 amino acids. V lost 7 bases to trimming and J lost 1 base, with 13 bases between them. The germline V gene encodes CDR1 MNHEY and CDR2 SMNVEV (reference sequence). The CDR3 here is CASNNRAKNTEAFF. The DNA for the CDR3 is TGTGCCAGCAATAACAGGGCGAAGAACACTGAAGCTTTCTTT.

This clone was recorded only once. This sequence joins TRBV6-5 and TRBJ2-2; 7 nucleotides match TRBD2. The CDR3 is 15 amino acids. Losses at the gene ends were 7 bases for V and 5 bases for J; bases not matched to a gene: 10. The V gene's germline CDR1 is MNHEY and CDR2 SVGAGI. This CDR3 reads CASTQGGPWTGELFF. The CDR3 bases are TGTGCCAGCACCCAGGGAGGGCCATGGACCGGGGAGCTGTTTTTT.

The genes are TRBV19 and TRBJ1-2, with 8 bases aligning to TRBD1. The CDR3 is 15 amino acids. V shed 6 bases and J 2 bases; nucleotides not matched to a gene: 8. Germline CDR1 and CDR2: LNHDA and SQIVND (reference sequence). The CDR3 protein is CASRTGDSRNYGYTF. For the CDR3, the DNA is TGTGCCAGTAGGACAGGGGATTCGAGGAACTATGGCTACACCTTC. The full variable domain, in which reference TRBV19 and TRBJ1-2 provide the parts outside the CDR3, is DGGITQSPKYLFRKEGQNVTLSCEQNLNHDAMYWYRQDPGQGLRLIYYSQIVNDFQKGDIAEGYSVSREKKESFPLTVTSAQKNPTAFYLCASRTGDSRNYGYTFGSGTRLTVV.

The chain recombines TRBV28 with TRBJ1-6; TRBD1 matches at 7 bases. CDR3 length: 19 amino acids. Germline V CDR1 and CDR2: MDHEN, SYDVKM. After removal of 3 bases from V and 0 bases from J, the junction contained 11 bases not matched to a gene. CDR3 in DNA: TGTGCCAGCAGTTTGTTGGACAGGCTTGGGAGCTCCTATAATTCACCCCTCCACTTT. This codes for CASSLLDRLGSSYNSPLHF.

The chain couples TRBV27 to TRBJ2-7; 7 bases map to TRBD2. Germline trimming cut 5 bases from V and 3 bases from J; bases unmatched to any gene: 7. The CDR3 has 14 residues. The germline gives CDR1 MNHEY, CDR2 SMNVEV (reference sequence). Here the CDR3 reads CASSVLAGIYEQYF. CDR3 DNA sequence: TGTGCCAGCAGTGTATTAGCGGGTATCTACGAGCAGTACTTC.